The 19 T cell receptor beta chains below come from one sample, sequenced in a study of beta chain features in type 1 diabetes. Expressed TCRB transcripts were sequenced after all isolated RNA was converted to cDNA. The table came from immunoSEQ multiplex PCR; TCRdb's copy has only in-frame clones and leaves some out. The repertoire holds 150,000 to 200,000 clones, with roughly 9.1% as singletons. The sequenced sample was central memory CD4+ T cells from blood. Receptors were obtained from a young woman in good health.

In its sample, this clone was seen a few times. The rearrangement links TRBV6-8 to TRBJ2-2, with a tentative D call TRBD2 (5 bases). CDR1 is MNHGY, CDR2 SAAAGT, per germline. V dropped 9 bases and J dropped 2 bases, with 22 bases sitting between them. The CDR3 sequence is 17 residues long. The CDR3 coding sequence is TGTGCCAGTGACGTTATTAGCGTCGCCTTCAACACCGGGGAGCTGTTTTTT. Its translation is CASDVISVAFNTGELFF.

This clone was detected only a few times. The rearrangement uses TRBV2 and TRBJ1-2; D possibly corresponds to TRBD1 (5 bases). V lost 1 base and J lost 8, with 11 bases in between. This CDR3 is built from 13 residues. Germline V CDR1 and CDR2: SNHLY, FYNNEI. Here the CDR3 reads CASSEDGAGGYTF. The DNA for the CDR3 is TGTGCCAGCAGTGAAGACGGGGCGGGAGGCTACACCTTC.

This clone was counted between two and nine times. The gene calls are TRBV5-1 and TRBJ1-6; D not certain. CDR3 length equals 14 residues. V was pared by 1 base and J by 8 bases, with 10 bases between. CDR1 and CDR2 (germline): SGHRS, YFSETQ. CDR3 amino acids: CASSLTGVDSPLHF. The CDR3 DNA follows: TGCGCCAGCAGCTTGACCGGGGTGGATTCACCCCTCCACTTT.

This clone was seen a handful of times. The chain couples TRBV28 to TRBJ1-2; no firm D call. CDR1 MDHEN and CDR2 SYDVKM come from the germline V gene. The germline V and J ends were trimmed by 3 bases and 4 bases, with 9 bases remaining between them. This CDR3 is 13 amino acids long. CDR3 region: CASSFSIRYGYTF. The CDR3 DNA is TGTGCCAGCAGTTTTTCTATTCGCTATGGCTACACCTTC.

This clone came up a few times. This chain connects TRBV29-1 to TRBJ1-5; weak D call: TRBD1 (5 bases). Trimming took off 7 bases at V and 3 bases at J, with 19 bases between the two ends. Germline V gene sequence: CDR1 SQVTM, CDR2 ANQGSEA. CDR3 size: 15 residues. The CDR3 region has the DNA TGCAGCGCCGGGGGTGGGGGGTATCTCAATCAGCCCCAGCATTTT. Translation gives CSAGGGGYLNQPQHF.

This clone was counted between two and nine times. The chain recombines TRBV4-1 with TRBJ2-7; 8 nucleotides agree with TRBD2. CDR3 size: 15 residues. With 4 bases clipped from V and 4 bases from J, the junction kept 9 bases outside the gene matches. The V gene's germline CDR1 is MGHRA and CDR2 YSYEKL. CDR3 region: CASSLLADAGYEQYF. Written as DNA, the CDR3 is TGCGCCAGCAGCCTACTAGCGGACGCCGGGTACGAGCAGTACTTC.

This clone has more than one count but fewer than ten. The chain joins TRBV5-1 to TRBJ2-2; 7 bases are shared with TRBD1. CDR3 length: 15 residues. Germline loops: CDR1 SGHRS, CDR2 YFSETQ. V lost 4 bases to trimming and J lost 0 bases; unmatched junction nucleotides: 3. The CDR3 DNA reads as TGCGCCAGCAGCGAGCAGGGGGCGAACACCGGGGAGCTGTTTTTT. Translating it yields CASSEQGANTGELFF. Full variable domain (outside the CDR3, taken from reference TRBV5-1 and TRBJ2-2): KAGVTQTPRYLIKTRGQQVTLSCSPISGHRSVSWYQQTPGQGLQFLFEYFSETQRNKGNFPGRFSGRQFSNSRSEMNVSTLELGDSALYLCASSEQGANTGELFFGEGSRLTVL.

This clone was recorded a few times. J is TRBJ2-5 and V is TRBV6-1; a weak D match, TRBD1 (5 bases). CDR1 is MNHNS and CDR2 is SASEGT in the germline V gene. The CDR3 runs 16 residues. V was clipped by 2 bases and J by 3 bases, with 16 bases between them. CDR3 nucleotide sequence: TGTGCCAGCAGTGAACAGGCTTGGGGCTGGGAAGAGACCCAGTACTTC. Its translation is CASSEQAWGWEETQYF.

This clone was seen a handful of times. The chain joins TRBV19 to TRBJ2-2; tentatively, D is TRBD2 (7 bases). The length of the CDR3 is 16 residues. V lost 1 base and J 2 bases, leaving 11 bases between the germline ends. Germline CDR1 reads LNHDA; CDR2 reads SQIVND (reference sequence). CDR3 in amino acids: CASSIVAGANTGELFF. CDR3 coding DNA: TGTGCCAGTAGTATAGTGGCGGGGGCCAACACCGGGGAGCTGTTTTTT.

The chain recombines TRBV6-1 with TRBJ2-4; possibly TRBD2 for D (5 bases). The CDR3 runs 11 residues. Trimming took off 6 bases at V and 15 bases at J, with 15 bases between the two ends. Germline V gene data show CDR1 as MNHNS and CDR2 as SASEGT. DNA for the CDR3: TGTGCCAGCAGCTGGACTTCCGTTCGGTACTTC. Amino acid sequence: CASSWTSVRYF.

This clone turned up a few times. This sequence joins TRBV11-2 and TRBJ2-1; a possible D gene is TRBD2 (6 bases). V lost 5 bases, J lost 7 bases, and 18 bases lay in between. The CDR3 length is 15 residues. In germline, CDR1 is SGHAT, CDR2 FQNNGV. DNA for the CDR3: TGTGCCAGCAGCCCAGGGCGGGGCTCCTGGAATGAGCAGTTCTTC. Translating it yields CASSPGRGSWNEQFF.

This clone has a handful of counts. CDR3 in amino acids: CASSRTSGDMDIQYF. CDR3 coding DNA: TGTGCCAGCAGCCGGACTAGCGGTGATATGGACATTCAGTACTTC. This chain joins TRBV7-2 and TRBJ2-4, with 10 bases identical to TRBD2. CDR1 and CDR2 from the germline V gene are SGHTA and FQGNSA. Trimming at V came to 5 bases and at J to 8 bases, leaving 9 bases not matched to a gene. The CDR3 spans 15 residues. Together with reference TRBV7-2 and TRBJ2-4, the CDR3 gives the full variable domain: GAGVSQSPSNKVTEKGKDVELRCDPISGHTALYWYRQSLGQGLEFLIYFQGNSAPDKSGLPSDRFSAERTGGSVSTLTIQRTQQEDSAVYLCASSRTSGDMDIQYFGAGTRLSVL.

In its sample, this clone was seen a few times. The genes are TRBV9 and TRBJ1-3; 8 nucleotides align to TRBD1. The CDR3 has 15 amino acids. CDR1 and CDR2 (germline): SGDLS, YYNGEE. J lost 4 bases, V lost 3 bases, and 6 bases had no gene match. CDR3 in amino acids: CASSATGGSGNTIYF. CDR3 bases: TGTGCCAGCAGCGCTACAGGGGGTTCAGGAAACACCATATATTTT. The full variable domain, in which reference TRBV9 and TRBJ1-3 provide the parts outside the CDR3, is DSGVTQTPKHLITATGQRVTLRCSPRSGDLSVYWYQQSLDQGLQFLIQYYNGEERAKGNILERFSAQQFPDLHSELNLSSLELGDSALYFCASSATGGSGNTIYFGEGSWLTVV.

As concerns this clone: Other DNA sequences from this sample encode an identical CDR3 as well. The V and J genes are TRBV5-1 and TRBJ1-3; no reliable D call. The CDR3 length is 15 residues. V lost 4 bases and J 0 bases, leaving 11 bases between the germline ends. Germline V gene sequence: CDR1 SGHRS, CDR2 YFSETQ. CDR3 loop: CASSINRNSGNTIYF. The CDR3 nucleotides read TGCGCCAGCAGCATCAACAGAAACTCTGGAAACACCATATATTTT.

The table lists this clone with a few counts. The chain combines TRBV6-1 with TRBJ1-2; D is undetermined. This CDR3 comprises 12 residues. CDR1 is MNHNS and CDR2 is SASEGT in the germline V gene. V was trimmed by 5 bases and J by 1 base, leaving 5 bases between them. The CDR3 spells CASSRVNYGYTF. The DNA of the CDR3 is TGTGCCAGCAGTCGGGTTAACTATGGCTACACCTTC.

In its sample, this clone was seen a few times. The chain employs TRBV27 and TRBJ2-3; D possibly corresponds to TRBD2 (6 bases). Germline V gene data show CDR1 as MNHEY and CDR2 as SMNVEV (reference sequence). Deletions cut 5 bases from V and 1 base from J, with 16 bases between. This CDR3 is built from 16 residues. The chain's CDR3 is CASSPNGGAGTDTQYF. CDR3 coding DNA: TGTGCCAGCAGTCCTAACGGAGGGGCGGGCACAGATACGCAGTATTTT.

The rearrangement uses TRBV7-3 and TRBJ1-2; 10 bases are a match to TRBD1. Trimming cost V 5 bases and J 7 bases; bases outside gene matches: 10. CDR1 is SGHTA and CDR2 is FQGTGA in the germline V gene. This CDR3 region has 15 residues. CDR3 sequence reads: CASSQAGTGASGYTF. The CDR3 DNA is TGTGCCAGCAGCCAAGCCGGGACAGGGGCAAGTGGCTACACCTTC.

This clone was observed a few times. The chain carries TRBV28 and TRBJ1-1, with a tentative D call TRBD1 (5 bases). V shed 8 bases and J shed 6 bases, with 16 bases lying between them. CDR3 length: 13 amino acids. Germline lookup yields CDR1 MDHEN and CDR2 SYDVKM. CDR3 protein: CASLRPSTAEAFF. As DNA, the CDR3 is TGTGCCAGCCTCCGGCCCTCGACAGCTGAAGCTTTCTTT. The variable domain in full, completed from reference TRBV28 and TRBJ1-1, reads DVKVTQSSRYLVKRTGEKVFLECVQDMDHENMFWYRQDPGLGLRLIYFSYDVKMKEKGDIPEGYSVSREKKERFSLILESASTNQTSMYLCASLRPSTAEAFFGQGTRLTVV.

J is TRBJ2-1 and V is TRBV5-1; 8 bases agree with TRBD2. The length of the CDR3 is 15 residues. The germline V gene encodes CDR1 SGHRS and CDR2 YFSETQ. V was clipped by 6 bases and J by 4 bases; unmatched bases: 9. The CDR3 region has the DNA TGCGCCAGCAAAACGGCCAGCGGGGGTTACAATGAGCAGTTCTTC. Translation: CASKTASGGYNEQFF.